The 28 T cell receptor beta chains reported below all come from one sample, sequenced in a study of blood T cell repertoires in COVID-19. Generated by immunoSEQ multiplex PCR, the TCRdb table keeps only in-frame clones and is missing some. The table shows about 320,000 clones, with 85% to 95% occurring only once. The sequenced sample was PBMCs or T cells enriched from blood (not recorded which). Receptors originate from a woman aged 25 to 45 who had been exposed to COVID-19.

V usage is TRBV6-4 and J usage is TRBJ1-2; 9 bases map to TRBD1. V shed 4 bases, J shed 9 bases, and the junction held 12 bases outside the gene matches. The germline CDR1 and CDR2 sequences are MRHNA and SNTAGT. CDR3 length: 15 amino acids. The CDR3 loop is CASSAPGTGPSRYTF. CDR3 nucleotides: TGTGCCAGCAGTGCCCCCGGGACAGGGCCATCTCGCTACACCTTC.

The DNA of the CDR3 is TGTGCCAGCAGCTTAAACAGTCCCTCAGATACGCAGTATTTT. Translation gives CASSLNSPSDTQYF. The rearrangement joins TRBV7-9 to TRBJ2-3; D not resolved. The germline V gene encodes CDR1 SEHNR and CDR2 FQNEAQ (reference sequence). CDR3 size: 14 residues. V was clipped by 2 bases and J by 4 bases, with 10 bases between them.

V and J are TRBV7-7 and TRBJ1-2; 7 nucleotides match TRBD1. This CDR3 has 17 residues. Germline CDR1 SSHAT, CDR2 FNYEAQ (reference sequence). Losses at the gene ends were 5 bases for V and 4 bases for J; bases not matched to a gene: 16. The CDR3 here is CASSQTESGGRGYGYTF. The DNA of the CDR3 is TGTGCCAGCAGCCAGACCGAATCAGGGGGGAGAGGCTATGGCTACACCTTC.

The V and J genes are TRBV5-1 and TRBJ2-3; 9 bases are shared with TRBD2. CDR3 length equals 16 residues. After removal of 2 bases from V and 2 bases from J, the junction contained 6 bases not matched to a gene. CDR1 and CDR2 from the germline V gene are SGHRS and YFSETQ. For the CDR3, the DNA is TGCGCCAGCAGCTTTCGCAGCGGGGGGAACACAGATACGCAGTATTTT. Protein: CASSFRSGGNTDTQYF.

This clone has a single count. The chain recombines TRBV18 with TRBJ1-1; D remains ambiguous. CDR3 size: 16 residues. Per germline, CDR1 KGHSH and CDR2 LQKENI. V gave up 3 bases and J gave up 1 base, with 15 bases separating them. The CDR3 nucleotides read TGTGCCAGCTCACCTATCAGCGGCTTCCCGAACACTGAAGCTTTCTTT. This sequence encodes CASSPISGFPNTEAFF.

The chain employs TRBV7-2 and TRBJ1-2; D may be TRBD1 (6 bases). V lost 3 bases to trimming and J lost 9 bases, with 17 bases between them. There are 14 residues in the CDR3. Germline V gene sequence: CDR1 SGHTA, CDR2 FQGNSA. CDR3 bases: TGTGCCAGCAGCTTCACAGGGCTTCAGGGAAGCTACACCTTC. Amino acids: CASSFTGLQGSYTF.

The V and J genes are TRBV12-3 or TRBV12-4 and TRBJ1-2; 8 bases line up with TRBD1. Unmatched junction bases numbered 3, after V lost 6 bases and J lost 6 bases. The CDR3 loop spans 12 amino acids. The CDR3 bases are TGTGCCAGCAGCAGGACAGGGCATGGCTACACCTTC. It yields the protein CASSRTGHGYTF.

The rearrangement uses TRBV11-2 and TRBJ1-1; 7 bases match TRBD1. V lost 1 base to trimming and J lost 1 base; unmatched junction nucleotides: 3. The CDR3 has 15 amino acids. Germline values: CDR1 SGHAT, CDR2 FQNNGV. CDR3 coding DNA: TGTGCCAGCAGCTTAGGAGGGGGCACGAACACTGAAGCTTTCTTT. This gives the protein CASSLGGGTNTEAFF.

This clone came up once. The V and J genes are TRBV7-3 and TRBJ2-2; no reliable D call. This CDR3 is built from 14 residues. V was trimmed by 5 bases and J by 2 bases, leaving 9 bases between them. Germline V gives CDR1 SGHTA, CDR2 FQGTGA. CDR3 DNA: TGTGCCAGCAGCCCTGACATAAACACCGGGGAGCTGTTTTTT. Encoded protein: CASSPDINTGELFF.

The chain employs TRBV10-3 and TRBJ2-1; D gene ambiguous. The germline V gene encodes CDR1 ENHRY and CDR2 SYGVKD. V lost 11 bases and J lost 0, with 14 bases in between. This CDR3 is built from 14 residues. This CDR3 reads CAPPHTSSYNEQFF. For the CDR3, the DNA is TGTGCCCCTCCCCACACAAGCTCCTACAATGAGCAGTTCTTC.

The rearrangement links TRBV5-4 to TRBJ1-1, with TRBD1 matching 10 bases. V shed 3 bases, J shed 2 bases, and the junction held 4 bases outside the gene matches. The CDR3 is 15 residues long. CDR1 is SGHNT, CDR2 YYREEE, per germline (reference sequence). The CDR3 coding sequence is TGTGCCAGCAGCTCAGGACAGGGGGGAAACACTGAAGCTTTCTTT. Protein product: CASSSGQGGNTEAFF.

The chain has TRBV28 and TRBJ1-6; 8 bases line up with TRBD1. Germline CDR1 reads MDHEN; CDR2 reads SYDVKM. V trimming: 10 bases; J trimming: 13 bases; junction bases outside the gene matches: 15. This CDR3 has 14 amino acids. As DNA, the CDR3 is TGTGCCACCTTTAGCCAGGGGGCCTCCCAGCCCCTCCACTTT. Translation: CATFSQGASQPLHF.

V is TRBV6-2 or TRBV6-3 and J is TRBJ2-5; D gene ambiguous. V was cut by 5 bases and J by 2 bases, with 6 bases left in between. Germline-derived CDR1 and CDR2 are MNHEY and SVGEGT. The length of the CDR3 is 12 residues. CDR3 sequence: CASSRVQETQYF. CDR3 in DNA: TGTGCCAGCAGTAGAGTGCAAGAGACCCAGTACTTC.

The genes are TRBV11-2 and TRBJ1-2; 7 bases fit TRBD1. The CDR3 runs to 16 residues. CDR1 SGHAT and CDR2 FQNNGV come from the germline V gene. With 6 bases clipped from V and 4 bases from J, the junction kept 14 bases outside the gene matches. Here the CDR3 DNA reads TGTGCCAGCAGGTTAACAGGGGACTTAATTGGCTATGGCTACACCTTC. Translating gives CASRLTGDLIGYGYTF.

The V call is TRBV6-5, the J call TRBJ1-1, with a possible D match to TRBD1 (5 bases). Trimming took off 4 bases at V and 5 bases at J, with 14 bases between the two ends. The germline V gene encodes CDR1 MNHEY and CDR2 SVGAGI. The CDR3 runs 14 residues. CDR3 loop: CASSWGSGGTEAFF. The CDR3 nucleotides are TGTGCCAGCAGTTGGGGGTCCGGAGGGACTGAAGCTTTCTTT.

The chain carries TRBV19 and TRBJ1-6, with D unresolved. The CDR3 has 15 residues. CDR1 and CDR2 (germline): LNHDA, SQIVND (reference sequence). Between the trimmed V and J ends, which lost 3 bases and 14 bases, there was a span of 20 bases. CDR3 nucleotide sequence: TGTGCCAGTAGTATTAACTTCGATGGACTATCCTCCCTCCACTTT. Its translation: CASSINFDGLSSLHF.

This chain uses TRBV5-1 with TRBJ2-7, with D possibly matching TRBD1 (6 bases). The CDR3 length is 15 residues. V dropped 2 bases and J dropped 4 bases, with 16 bases sitting between them. Germline V gene sequence: CDR1 SGHRS, CDR2 YFSETQ. The CDR3 is CASSLSWDKDYEQYF. In DNA, the CDR3 is TGCGCCAGCAGCTTATCTTGGGACAAGGATTACGAGCAGTACTTC.

The gene calls are TRBV30 and TRBJ2-5; 10 nucleotides align to TRBD1. The CDR3 loop spans 15 amino acids. J gave up 7 bases and V 2 bases, and 10 bases lay outside the gene matches. Per the germline V gene, CDR1 is GTSNPN and CDR2 is SVGIG (reference sequence). The CDR3 reads CAWSTPGQGWWTQYF. For the CDR3, the DNA is TGTGCCTGGAGTACCCCGGGACAGGGGTGGTGGACCCAGTACTTC.

This chain links TRBV25-1 with TRBJ1-1; possibly TRBD1 for D (5 bases). The CDR3 is 14 amino acids. The germline gives CDR1 MGHDK, CDR2 SYGVNS. Trimming stripped 7 bases from V and 10 bases from J, with 22 bases between. CDR3 sequence reads: CASTPSSGSRRAFF. CDR3 DNA: TGTGCCAGCACCCCTTCCTCAGGGTCCCGGCGAGCTTTCTTT.

This clone was seen a single time. For the CDR3, the DNA is TGTGCCAGCAGCGAGCTGACTAGCGGGAGCCTCTGGGATGAGCAGTTCTTC. This encodes CASSELTSGSLWDEQFF. The chain couples TRBV9 to TRBJ2-1; 12 bases line up with TRBD2. The ends lost 3 bases at V and 8 bases at J; junction bases unmatched: 12. Looked up from germline, CDR1 is SGDLS and CDR2 is YYNGEE. The CDR3 loop spans 17 amino acids. Filled out from reference TRBV9 and TRBJ2-1, the complete variable domain reads DSGVTQTPKHLITATGQRVTLRCSPRSGDLSVYWYQQSLDQGLQFLIQYYNGEERAKGNILERFSAQQFPDLHSELNLSSLELGDSALYFCASSELTSGSLWDEQFFGPGTRLTVL.

This clone appeared once. J is TRBJ1-1 and V is TRBV6-2 or TRBV6-3; TRBD1 is a possible D gene (5 bases). Deletions cut 5 bases from V and 4 bases from J, with 14 bases between. The CDR3 extends over 14 amino acids. Germline V CDR1 and CDR2: MNHEY, SVGEGT. For the CDR3, the DNA is TGTGCCAGCAGTAACTTAATTAGGGGCACTGAAGCTTTCTTT. Translating it yields CASSNLIRGTEAFF.

The V and J genes are TRBV3-1 (or the pseudogene TRBV3-2) and TRBJ2-2; tentative D call: TRBD2 (5 bases). The V and J ends lost 5 bases and 3 bases respectively, with 31 bases between them. This CDR3 has 21 residues. Germline CDR1 is LGHDT and CDR2 is YNNKEL (reference sequence). CDR3 amino acids: CASSTLPVAEGGGWDTGELFF. The CDR3 DNA reads TGTGCCAGCAGCACTCTCCCGGTGGCAGAGGGTGGAGGTTGGGACACCGGGGAGCTGTTTTTT.

The rearrangement joins TRBV29-1 to TRBJ1-1; 7 nucleotides agree with TRBD1. V was pared by 0 bases and J by 11 bases, with 12 bases of the junction left unmatched. Germline values: CDR1 SQVTM, CDR2 ANQGSEA. The CDR3 runs 14 residues. The CDR3 spells CSVEDPQTTGAAFF. The CDR3 region has the DNA TGCAGCGTTGAAGACCCCCAAACCACAGGGGCCGCTTTCTTT.

The chain combines TRBV10-3 with TRBJ2-5; 7 nucleotides agree with TRBD1. Germline CDR1 ENHRY, CDR2 SYGVKD. The CDR3 has 13 amino acids. V was pared by 0 bases and J by 5 bases, with 0 bases of the junction left unmatched. In DNA, the CDR3 is TGTGCCATCAGTGAGTCGACAGGGGAGACCCAGTACTTC. It translates to CAISESTGETQYF.

The V call is TRBV30, the J call TRBJ1-2, with D unresolved. There are 14 residues in the CDR3. Germline V gives CDR1 GTSNPN, CDR2 SVGIG (reference sequence). V lost 0 bases and J lost 1, with 9 bases in between. CDR3 in DNA: TGTGCCTGGAGTGTACTGATGCATAACTATGGCTACACCTTC. It codes for CAWSVLMHNYGYTF.

V is TRBV5-4 and J is TRBJ2-7, with TRBD2 matching over 9 bases. The CDR3 has 15 amino acids. Trimming removed 0 bases from V and 2 bases from J; junction bases left unmatched: 3. Germline assignment: CDR1 SGHNT and CDR2 YYREEE (reference sequence). This CDR3 is CASSLDPSGTYEQYF. The DNA of the CDR3 is TGTGCCAGCAGCTTGGACCCTAGCGGGACCTACGAGCAGTACTTC.

The chain recombines TRBV7-9 with TRBJ1-1; 7 positions agree with TRBD1. Trimming took 10 bases from V and 1 from J; bases not matched to a gene: 9. Germline V lookup: CDR1 SEHNR, CDR2 FQNEAQ (reference sequence). The CDR3 is 14 amino acids. The CDR3 coding sequence is TGTGCCACCCGGGACAGAGCCCAGAACACTGAAGCTTTCTTT. It codes for CATRDRAQNTEAFF.

The chain combines TRBV5-1 with TRBJ1-5; D is possibly TRBD1 (6 bases). Trimming pared 0 bases from V and 7 bases from J, leaving 8 bases between. The germline CDR1 and CDR2 sequences are SGHRS and YFSETQ. The CDR3 length is 13 residues. This chain's CDR3 is CASSLEGGQPQHF. CDR3 DNA sequence: TGCGCCAGCAGCTTGGAGGGGGGGCAGCCCCAGCATTTT.